The rows below give T cell receptor beta chains drawn from one sample of a study of human T cells and chemical hapten exposure. From the RACE reads, TCRdb called clonotypes with MiXCR, one entry per CDR3 protein. The sample consists of around 300,000 distinct CDR3 sequences, approximately 6.9% of them appearing once. Here the sequenced sample was whole blood, taken in connection with sensitization to the hapten diphenylcyclopropenone (DPC). Receptors were obtained from a woman younger than 35 with alopecia areata. Some clones in this sample may be carry-over from other donors' samples. Each CDR3 is given without its conserved first and last residue. D genes are given only for firm matches.

TRBV6-7	NA	TRBJ1-5	ASSYSLQGRDDQPQH
TRBV20-1	TRBD1	TRBJ2-7	SARGQYGYEQY
TRBV6-5	NA	TRBJ2-1	ASRIRVSSYNEQF
TRBV28	TRBD1	TRBJ2-1	ASRSWGQGGNEQF
TRBV7-3	NA	TRBJ2-6	ASSLSPTSGANVLT
TRBV6-2/TRBV6-3	TRBD2	TRBJ2-5	ASSLPVGGGEETQY
TRBV20-1	NA	TRBJ2-2	SASPGRGTGELF
TRBV6-2/TRBV6-3	NA	TRBJ1-6	ASSYTGPKGPLH
TRBV7-9	TRBD1	TRBJ2-7	ASSSSRDRAYEQY
TRBV11-2	NA	TRBJ2-3	ASSLVVAGTDTQY
TRBV5-4	NA	TRBJ2-1	ASKDGSSYNEQF
TRBV27	NA	TRBJ1-2	ASSLYLGGVFYGYT
TRBV2	NA	TRBJ1-6	ATLSQGKNSPLH
TRBV2	NA	TRBJ1-5	ASSDIRQPQH
TRBV7-6	NA	TRBJ2-6	ASSQGTSSGANVLT
TRBV9	TRBD1	TRBJ2-2	ASSVPGQGLNTGELF